This T cell receptor (beta chain) was identified in a study of radiotherapy plus CTLA-4 blockade in lung cancer. Overall study results and limits: TCR clones originating in tumors grew in number in blood after radiotherapy plus ipilimumab.

This clone was seen a single time. Its specificity is not known. Assay used: immunoSEQ multiplex PCR; TCRdb lists only in-frame clones, some missing. The sample holds tens of thousands of clones, around 86% seen once. The V gene lost 5 bases and the J gene lost 4 bases, with 17 bases spanning the gap. The CDR3 extends over 15 amino acids. The germline CDR1 and CDR2 sequences are SEHNR and FQNEAQ (reference sequence). Enrolled patients, whose metastatic non-small-cell lung cancer was chemo-refractory, received focal radiation plus CTLA-4 blockade with ipilimumab. The sequence came from a human donor with non-small cell lung cancer that progressed on radiotherapy plus ipilimumab. This chain links TRBV7-9 with TRBJ1-2, with a weak D call TRBD1 (5 bases). Sequenced here: peripheral blood, sampled from a patient treated with radiotherapy plus ipilimumab. In DNA, the CDR3 is TGTGCCAGCAGCACTAACCAAGGGGTCGGCTATGGCTACACCTTC. This encodes CASSTNQGVGYGYTF.